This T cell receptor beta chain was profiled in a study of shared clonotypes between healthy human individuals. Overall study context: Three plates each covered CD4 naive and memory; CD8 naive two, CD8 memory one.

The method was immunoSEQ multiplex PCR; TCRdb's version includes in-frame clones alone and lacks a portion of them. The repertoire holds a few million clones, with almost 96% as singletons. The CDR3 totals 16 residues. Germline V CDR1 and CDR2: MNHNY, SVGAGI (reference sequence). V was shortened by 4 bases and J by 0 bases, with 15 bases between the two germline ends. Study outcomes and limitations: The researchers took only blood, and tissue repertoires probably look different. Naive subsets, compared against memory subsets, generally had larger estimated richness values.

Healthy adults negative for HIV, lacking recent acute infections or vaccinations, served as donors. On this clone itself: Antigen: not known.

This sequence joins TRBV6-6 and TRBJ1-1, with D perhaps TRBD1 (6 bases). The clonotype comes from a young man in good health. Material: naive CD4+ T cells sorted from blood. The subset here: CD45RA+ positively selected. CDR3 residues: CASSSRTGPVNTEAFF. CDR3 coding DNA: TGTGCCAGCAGTTCGAGAACAGGGCCGGTGAACACTGAAGCTTTCTTT.